This T cell receptor (beta chain) emerged from a study of blood T cells in healthy people across ages. This clonotype appeared a few times. With a J-beta primer mix and a sample-barcoded 5' primer, a second PCR ran roughly 6 to 11 cycles. TCRdb fed the 5' RACE reads into MiXCR, producing one record per CDR3 protein. This sample yields approximately 850,000 distinct CDR3 sequences, of which roughly 64% are seen a single time; approximately 21% belongs to the top ten. This CDR3 comprises 17 residues. Trimming removed 0 bases from V and 0 bases from J, with 13 bases in between. Germline V gene data show CDR1 as SGDLS and CDR2 as YYNGEE.

The chain links TRBV9 to TRBJ2-1; the D is unclear. The TCR comes from a man aged 30 to 39 in good health. What was sequenced was blood. This CDR3 reads CASSVAKAVSSYNEQFF. In nucleotides, the CDR3 is TGTGCCAGCAGCGTAGCTAAGGCAGTGAGCTCCTACAATGAGCAGTTCTTC.